This passage covers 29 T cell receptor beta chains from one sample sequenced in a study of T cell repertoires in cytomegalovirus infection. A single record per CDR3 protein comes from TCRdb applying MiXCR to the reads. This table has 740,000 or so distinct CDR3 sequences, roughly 35% appearing once. Sequencing was carried out using PBMCs. These receptors all come from a human donor in good health (CMV status not recorded). Some clones in this sample may be carry-over from other donors' samples.

With regard to this clonotype: The junction departs from germline at one end; a sequencing error may be responsible. The V and J genes are TRBV29-1 and TRBJ1-2, with a weak D call TRBD1 (6 bases). CDR3 length equals 13 residues. Germline V gene sequence: CDR1 SQVTM, CDR2 ANQGSEA. The CDR3 DNA reads TGCAGCGTTGGAGGGGGGGATAACTATGGCTACCCCTTC. Its protein product is CSVGGGDNYGYPF. The whole variable domain, filled in from reference TRBV29-1 and TRBJ1-2, reads SAVISQKPSRDICQRGTSLTIQCQVDSQVTMMFWYRQQPGQSLTLIATANQGSEATYESGFVIDKFPISRPNLTFSTLTVSNMSPEDSSIYLCSVGGGDNYGYPFGSGTRLTVV.

This chain uses TRBV29-1 with TRBJ2-7, with D possibly being TRBD1 or TRBD2 (5 bases each). Trimming took 4 bases from V and 6 from J, leaving 19 bases between them. Per germline, CDR1 SQVTM and CDR2 ANQGSEA. The CDR3 runs 14 residues. The CDR3 region is CSVVNRGPQGEQYF. CDR3 sequence (DNA): TGCAGCGTTGTTAACCGGGGACCCCAAGGCGAGCAGTACTTC.

V is TRBV12-3 or TRBV12-4 and J is TRBJ2-1, with D possibly matching TRBD1 (5 bases). Trimming pared 2 bases from V and 0 bases from J, leaving 8 bases between. The length of the CDR3 is 15 residues. In DNA form, the CDR3 reads TGTGCCAGCAGTTTAAAGGGGCTCTCCTACAATGAGCAGTTCTTC. Translating gives CASSLKGLSYNEQFF.

This clonotype was detected ten times or more. The chain couples TRBV7-2 to TRBJ1-2, with D uncertain. This CDR3 is built from 14 residues. The germline CDR1 and CDR2 sequences are SGHTA and FQGNSA. Trimming took off 5 bases at V and 3 bases at J, with 13 bases between the two ends. CDR3 sequence reads: CASSLTVDDYGYTF. The DNA for the CDR3 is TGTGCCAGCAGCCTGACGGTGGACGACTATGGCTACACCTTC.

This clonotype was recorded a few times. The rearrangement uses TRBV28 and TRBJ2-2, with D unclear. Trimming pared 3 bases from V and 4 bases from J, leaving 12 bases between. Germline V gene lookup returns CDR1 MDHEN and CDR2 SYDVKM. The CDR3 runs 15 residues. This CDR3 is CASSFRTTGTGELFF. The DNA for the CDR3 is TGTGCCAGCAGTTTTCGGACGACGGGCACCGGGGAGCTGTTTTTT.

This sequence joins TRBV27 and TRBJ2-7; 10 nucleotides agree with TRBD1. Germline assignment: CDR1 MNHEY and CDR2 SMNVEV (reference sequence). The CDR3 extends over 16 amino acids. Trimming cost V 1 base and J 2 bases; bases outside gene matches: 5. The CDR3 spells CASSLYPGQGTYEQYF. Here the CDR3 DNA reads TGTGCCAGCAGTTTATACCCGGGACAGGGGACCTACGAGCAGTACTTC.

The chain combines TRBV20-1 with TRBJ1-5; D remains ambiguous. CDR3 length: 13 residues. The V and J ends lost 4 bases and 3 bases respectively, with 10 bases between them. The germline gives CDR1 DFQATT, CDR2 SNEGSKA (reference sequence). The CDR3 nucleotides are TGCAGTGCTATAAAGACCCTCAATCAGCCCCAGCATTTT. Its protein is CSAIKTLNQPQHF.

This clonotype was counted a few times. CDR3 protein: CASSQGTGAHEQYF. The CDR3 DNA is TGCGCCAGCAGCCAGGGGACAGGGGCCCACGAGCAGTACTTC. The chain links TRBV4-1 to TRBJ2-7, with 10 bases aligning to TRBD1. CDR3 size: 14 residues. Germline lookup yields CDR1 MGHRA and CDR2 YSYEKL. V lost 3 bases to trimming and J lost 5 bases; unmatched junction nucleotides: 4.

The chain has TRBV27 and TRBJ1-1; maybe TRBD1 (5 bases). Germline CDR1 MNHEY, CDR2 SMNVEV (reference sequence). The CDR3 extends over 13 amino acids. The germline V and J ends were trimmed by 3 bases and 7 bases, with 12 bases remaining between them. The CDR3 DNA follows: TGTGCCAGCAGTTTGCTCAGGGCTGGTGAAGCTTTCTTT. It codes for CASSLLRAGEAFF.

The chain uses TRBV6-1 and TRBJ1-1; the D gene is possibly TRBD1 (5 bases). V gave up 1 base and J gave up 4 bases, with 10 bases separating them. The length of the CDR3 is 14 residues. The germline V gene encodes CDR1 MNHNS and CDR2 SASEGT. Here the CDR3 DNA reads TGTGCCAGCAGTGAAGGTCCGGGGGGCACTGAAGCTTTCTTT. This codes for CASSEGPGGTEAFF.

The chain uses TRBV11-1 and TRBJ2-1, with 7 bases lining up with TRBD1. Germline assignment: CDR1 SGHAT and CDR2 FQDESV (reference sequence). The CDR3 contains 17 residues. The V segment lost 3 bases and the J segment 2 bases; nucleotides outside the gene matches: 10. The CDR3 sequence: CASSFHPGTAAYNEQFF. Here the CDR3 DNA reads TGTGCCAGCAGCTTCCATCCCGGGACAGCCGCCTACAATGAGCAGTTCTTC.

The chain couples TRBV7-8 to TRBJ1-5; 8 nucleotides match TRBD1. This CDR3 has 18 residues. The trim removed 2 bases at V and 1 base at J, leaving 10 bases unmatched. Germline loops: CDR1 SGHVS, CDR2 FQNEAQ. In DNA, the CDR3 is TGTGCCAGCAGCTTAAGGGGGAGACAGGGGAAAAGCAATCAGCCCCAGCATTTT. The encoded protein is CASSLRGRQGKSNQPQHF.

The chain joins TRBV10-3 to TRBJ1-1, with D maybe TRBD1 (5 bases). V was clipped by 7 bases and J by 5 bases, with 17 bases between them. The CDR3 spans 14 residues. Germline CDR1 ENHRY, CDR2 SYGVKD. The CDR3 bases are TGTGCCATCAAGTGGGCCCCCTCAGGGACTGAAGCTTTCTTT. Translation gives CAIKWAPSGTEAFF.

This rearrangement joins TRBV20-1 to TRBJ2-7, with 9 positions matching TRBD1. The CDR3 length is 14 residues. Germline loops: CDR1 DFQATT, CDR2 SNEGSKA (reference sequence). V gave up 5 bases and J gave up 3 bases; unmatched junction bases: 8. For the CDR3, the DNA is TGCAGTGCTCCCCTCAGACAGGGGGGCTACGAGCAGTACTTC. Translation gives CSAPLRQGGYEQYF.

This chain connects TRBV7-3 to TRBJ2-2, with 11 bases identical to TRBD2. Germline V gene lookup returns CDR1 SGHTA and CDR2 FQGTGA. The CDR3 length is 18 residues. Germline trimming cut 0 bases from V and 0 bases from J; bases unmatched to any gene: 3. CDR3 nucleotide sequence: TGTGCCAGCAGCTTAACCCCTAGCGGGGGGACGAACACCGGGGAGCTGTTTTTT. This codes for CASSLTPSGGTNTGELFF.

The V and J genes are TRBV5-1 and TRBJ2-1; possible D gene TRBD1, 6 bases. The CDR3 has 14 amino acids. V was shortened by 0 bases and J by 5 bases, with 9 bases between the two germline ends. Germline V gene sequence: CDR1 SGHRS, CDR2 YFSETQ. CDR3 sequence reads: CASSLGTADNEQFF. CDR3 DNA: TGCGCCAGCAGCTTGGGGACAGCGGACAATGAGCAGTTCTTC. Filled out from reference TRBV5-1 and TRBJ2-1, the complete variable domain reads KAGVTQTPRYLIKTRGQQVTLSCSPISGHRSVSWYQQTPGQGLQFLFEYFSETQRNKGNFPGRFSGRQFSNSRSEMNVSTLELGDSALYLCASSLGTADNEQFFGPGTRLTVL.

This clonotype was observed many times. The J gene is TRBJ1-5, the V gene TRBV20-1; a possible D gene is TRBD1 (6 bases). V lost 3 bases, J lost 11 bases, and 38 bases lay in between. The CDR3 sequence is 20 residues long. Germline CDR1 and CDR2: DFQATT and SNEGSKA (reference sequence). CDR3 nucleotide sequence: TGCAGTGCTAGTGGGCAAGGGGGAAAATACACCCACTCGGTTTCGGCGGCCCAGCATTTT. It translates to CSASGQGGKYTHSVSAAQHF.

CDR3 loop: CASSEDPTSSYEQYF. Here the CDR3 DNA reads TGTGCCAGCAGCGAGGACCCAACAAGCTCCTACGAGCAGTACTTC. The chain carries TRBV11-2 and TRBJ2-7; the D is unclear. From germline, CDR1 is SGHAT and CDR2 FQNNGV. Trimming shortened V by 5 bases and J by 0 bases, and 14 bases separated the two germline ends. This CDR3 spans 15 amino acids.

This chain's CDR3 is CASSQGHGSGETQYF. The CDR3 nucleotides are TGTGCCAGCAGCCAGGGGCACGGGAGTGGGGAGACCCAGTACTTC. The V and J genes are TRBV4-2 and TRBJ2-5; possible D gene TRBD2, 6 bases. In germline, CDR1 is LGHNA, CDR2 YNFKEQ. Trimming took 3 bases from V and 5 from J, leaving 16 bases between them. The CDR3 consists of 15 residues.

V gene TRBV11-2 combines with J gene TRBJ1-3; D remains ambiguous. The CDR3 loop spans 14 amino acids. Trimming cost V 5 bases and J 0 bases, with 8 bases left between them. Germline loops: CDR1 SGHAT, CDR2 FQNNGV. This CDR3 reads CASSIISSGNTIYF. In DNA, the CDR3 is TGTGCCAGCAGCATAATTAGCTCTGGAAACACCATATATTTT.

As to this clonotype: A much larger clone differs by one base, so this may be a read error. V usage is TRBV28 and J usage is TRBJ1-2, with D maybe TRBD1 (6 bases). This CDR3 has 11 amino acids. Germline values: CDR1 MDHEN, CDR2 SYDVKM. V lost 10 bases and J lost 2, with 8 bases in between. Here the CDR3 reads CATGQNYGYTF. The CDR3 bases are TGTGCCACCGGACAGAACTATGGCTACACCTTC.

Here the CDR3 reads CASSLPGGGSTEAFF. CDR3 DNA: TGTGCCAGCAGTCTACCGGGGGGGGGAAGCACTGAAGCTTTCTTT. The V and J genes are TRBV28 and TRBJ1-1; possible D gene TRBD1, 5 bases. CDR3 length equals 15 residues. V was cut by 5 bases and J by 4 bases, with 17 bases left in between. Germline assignment: CDR1 MDHEN and CDR2 SYDVKM.

This clonotype has just a few counts. CDR3 sequence (DNA): TGTGCCAGCAGCTACGGTAGCACAGATACGCAGTATTTT. Protein: CASSYGSTDTQYF. The V call is TRBV12-3 or TRBV12-4, the J call TRBJ2-3; D not certain. The V end lost 6 bases, the J end lost 0 bases, and 7 bases lay between the germline ends. The CDR3 is 13 residues long.

Regarding this clonotype: A read error is possible here, since a much larger clone lies one base away. The rearrangement joins TRBV7-6 to TRBJ1-6; D remains ambiguous. V was trimmed by 9 bases and J by 7 bases, leaving 13 bases between them. CDR1 and CDR2 from the germline V gene are SGHVS and FNYEAQ. The CDR3 extends over 13 amino acids. CDR3 protein: CARNPTRNSPLHF. The CDR3 region has the DNA TGTGCCAGAAACCCGACGAGGAATTCACCCCTCCACTTT.

CDR3 in amino acids: CASRRRDEQFF. Written as DNA, the CDR3 is TGTGCCAGCAGAAGACGGGATGAGCAGTTCTTC. This chain joins TRBV2 and TRBJ2-1; D not certain. Germline V gives CDR1 SNHLY, CDR2 FYNNEI. With 6 bases removed from V and 8 bases from J, the gap between germline ends came to 8 bases. This CDR3 is built from 11 residues.

This clonotype was counted a few times. The V gene is TRBV4-2, the J gene TRBJ2-7; D gene ambiguous. CDR1 LGHNA and CDR2 YNFKEQ come from the germline V gene. With 0 bases removed from V and 0 bases from J, the gap between germline ends came to 6 bases. CDR3 size: 14 residues. CDR3 in amino acids: CASSQDRSSYEQYF. The CDR3 region has the DNA TGTGCCAGCAGCCAAGATCGGAGCTCCTACGAGCAGTACTTC.

This clonotype showed up just a few times. The V and J genes are TRBV11-3 and TRBJ2-1, with a weak D call TRBD2 (6 bases). Deletions cut 6 bases from V and 5 bases from J, with 11 bases between. The CDR3 runs 13 residues. The germline gives CDR1 SGHNT, CDR2 YENEEA. The CDR3 is CASRNTGDNEQFF. The CDR3 DNA sequence: TGTGCCAGCAGAAATACGGGGGACAATGAGCAGTTCTTC. Supplemented by reference TRBV11-3 and TRBJ2-1, the full variable domain reads EAGVVQSPRYKIIEKKQPVAFWCNPISGHNTLYWYLQNLGQGPELLIRYENEEAVDDSQLPKDRFSAERLKGVDSTLKIQPAELGDSAVYLCASRNTGDNEQFFGPGTRLTVL.

This clonotype has more than one count but fewer than ten. The chain is built from TRBV5-5 and TRBJ2-1, with D maybe TRBD1 (5 bases). There are 12 residues in the CDR3. Trimming removed 0 bases at V and 13 bases at J, with 11 bases between. Germline CDR1 and CDR2: SGHKS and YYEKEE (reference sequence). The CDR3 here is CASSLEQGLQFF. For the CDR3, the DNA is TGTGCCAGCAGCTTGGAGCAGGGATTACAGTTCTTC. Full variable domain (remainder filled in from reference TRBV5-5 and TRBJ2-1): DAGVTQSPTHLIKTRGQQVTLRCSPISGHKSVSWYQQVLGQGPQFIFQYYEKEERGRGNFPDRFSARQFPNYSSELNVNALLLGDSALYLCASSLEQGLQFFGPGTRLTVL.

The genes are TRBV6-1 and TRBJ2-4, with D unresolved. V was shortened by 2 bases and J by 3 bases, with 5 bases between the two germline ends. Germline CDR1 reads MNHNS; CDR2 reads SASEGT. CDR3 size: 13 residues. The CDR3 DNA is TGTGCCAGCAGTGAACAGAACAAAAACATTCAGTACTTC. The encoded protein is CASSEQNKNIQYF.